The entry below gives a single T cell receptor beta chain sequence along with its context. These data originate in a study of control samples from healthy donors and cancer patients. V was cut by 3 bases and J by 6 bases, with 3 bases left in between. This CDR3 comprises 11 residues. Profiling relied on immunoSEQ multiplex PCR, and the TCRdb table lists in-frame clones only, not all of them. This table has fewer than 500,000 clones, 80% to 95% appearing once. The chain employs TRBV12-3 or TRBV12-4 and TRBJ2-1; D is unresolved. This clonotype was obtained from a man between 35 and 55 years old with head and neck cancer. The sequencing input was PBMCs. The CDR3 bases are TGTGCCAGCAGTTTTTTCAATGAGCAGTTCTTC. This gives the protein CASSFFNEQFF.